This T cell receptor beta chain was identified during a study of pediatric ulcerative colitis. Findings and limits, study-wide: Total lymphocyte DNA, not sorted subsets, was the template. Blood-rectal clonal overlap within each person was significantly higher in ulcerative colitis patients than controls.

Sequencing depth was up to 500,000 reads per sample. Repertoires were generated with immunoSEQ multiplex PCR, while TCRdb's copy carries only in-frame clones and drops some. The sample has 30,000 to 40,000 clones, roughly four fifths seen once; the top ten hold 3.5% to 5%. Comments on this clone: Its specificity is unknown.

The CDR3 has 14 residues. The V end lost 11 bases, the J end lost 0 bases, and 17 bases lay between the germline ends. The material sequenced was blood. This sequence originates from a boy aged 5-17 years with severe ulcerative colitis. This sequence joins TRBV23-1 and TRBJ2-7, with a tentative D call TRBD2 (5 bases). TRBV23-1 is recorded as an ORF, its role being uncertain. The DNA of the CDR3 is TGCGCCGGCGGGCAGACCGAGAGCTCCTACGAGCAGTACTTC. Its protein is CAGGQTESSYEQYF.